Sequencing of this T cell receptor beta chain was carried out in a study of blood T cell repertoires in COVID-19 (TCRdb year 2020). Regarding the complete study: The collaborator samples originated in the United States, Italy and Spain and spanned the acute and convalescent phases of COVID-19. Nearly every sample came with metadata listing a de-identified subject ID, COVID-19 status, age in years and sex. The prospective study material was composed of cDNA or gDNA derived from T cells, B-cell-depleted T cells, or PBMCs. Where HLA class I and class II types were available, the types were taken from metadata supplied by the sample provider, not from assay-based typing. A freely available public database, intended as a resource for researchers studying the immune response to SARS-CoV-2, is where the repertoires were released. The samples were drawn from two sources: the first 160 participants of the ongoing ImmuneRACE study, and 1,000 to 1,500 subjects contributed by 6 global collaborators. Subjects who had been exposed to COVID-19, were actively infected with it, or had recovered from it provided the deeply sampled blood TCRbeta repertoires that made up the dataset. What the research found in general, with its limitations: Clinical and demographic metadata were provided uncurated, with the amount varying by source and participant.

The cysteine opens and the phenylalanine closes a CDR3 of 15 amino acids. This entry keeps only the CDR3 DNA: 45 bases, framed from base 1. From the germline V gene (reference sequence), CDR1 is GTSNPN and CDR2 is SVGIG. Germline trimming amounts to 3 bases on V and 2 bases on J, with 4 as the count of junction bases outside the gene matches. TCRbeta CDR3 regions were amplified from genomic DNA by means of the immunoSEQ Assay, a bias-controlled multiplex PCR. The paper's data handling went like this. The number of nucleated cells in each sample was estimated from the amplification of reference gene primers within the assay. To quantify the absolute abundance of each unique TCRbeta CDR3 rearrangement, sequence reads were collapsed and filtered. For each sample, productive Simpson clonality was calculated by taking the square root of Simpson's diversity index across productive rearrangements. TCRdb re-hosts the immuneACCESS table, in-frame sequences only. Its copies lack some clones; in the studies checked, an unresolved V gene accounts for under half of them, and the cause for the rest is not known. V and J calls and clone size are as listed in that table; D and trimming were resolved from the DNA. Within this sample are some 460,000 clones, with around 90% of them counted one time only. The top ten hold under 0.85% of the sample.

Participants in the prospective study were aged 18 to 89 years, lived in 24 United States geographic areas, and enrolled through a virtual design. In the prospective study, cohorts were assigned on the basis of participant-reported clinical history obtained from a screening survey and a study questionnaire. ImmuneRACE Cohort 3 recovered participants were defined by two consecutive negative NP/OP PCR tests, healthcare professional clearance, or symptom resolution. In the prospective study, whole blood, serum and a nasopharyngeal or oropharyngeal swab were collected from each participant by mobile phlebotomists. Additional blood draws and questionnaires over an approximately two-month period could optionally be provided by prospective study participants. Before DNA extraction, prospective study blood samples were shipped either frozen or at room temperature. As regards this clone: Which antigen it targets is not known. No quality values exist for individual bases; no much larger clone is one base distant.

Sequencing was performed on PBMCs or T cells enriched from blood (not recorded which). The V and J genes are TRBV30 and TRBJ2-7; 13 nucleotides in the junction match TRBD2. The sequence came from a woman in her late teens or twenties who had recovered from COVID-19. Here is the DNA: TGTGCCTGGAGGGCCGGGACTAGCGGGGCCTACGAGCAGTACTTC. This is translated as CAWRAGTSGAYEQYF.